This T cell receptor beta chain is drawn from a study of T cells in Graves' hyperthyroidism and ophthalmopathy. Using RNA transcripts as the source, TCR beta CDR3 regions were amplified. HTBI primers were the set used in a first-round RT-PCR of the TCR CDR3. TCRdb ran MiXCR on the multiplex PCR reads and lists one entry per CDR3 protein. The top ten clones hold 25% to 30% of a sample with about 400,000 distinct CDR3 sequences, around 16% of them seen once. Trimming cost V 6 bases and J 5 bases; bases outside gene matches: 15. The CDR3 has 16 amino acids. Germline loops: CDR1 MNHEY, CDR2 SVGAGI. The gene calls are TRBV6-5 and TRBJ2-7; 8 bases match TRBD2. The sequence derives from a woman younger than 35 with Graves' hyperthyroidism that later progressed to Graves' ophthalmopathy. Sequencing was performed on blood. In DNA form, the CDR3 reads TGTGCCAGCAGCTCTCGTCGGACTAGCCAACTAGACGAGCAGTACTTC. It specifies CASSSRRTSQLDEQYF.